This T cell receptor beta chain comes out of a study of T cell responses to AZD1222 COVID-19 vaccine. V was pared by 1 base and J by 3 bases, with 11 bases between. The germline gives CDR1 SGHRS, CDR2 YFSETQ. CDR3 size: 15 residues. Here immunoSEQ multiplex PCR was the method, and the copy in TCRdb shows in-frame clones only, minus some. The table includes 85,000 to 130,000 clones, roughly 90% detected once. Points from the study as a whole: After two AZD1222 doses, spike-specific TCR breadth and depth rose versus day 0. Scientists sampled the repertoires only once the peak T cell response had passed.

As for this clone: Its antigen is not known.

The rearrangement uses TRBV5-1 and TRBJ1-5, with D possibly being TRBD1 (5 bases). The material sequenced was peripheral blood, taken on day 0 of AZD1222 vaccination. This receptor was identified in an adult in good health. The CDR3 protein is CASSLSGLANQPQHF. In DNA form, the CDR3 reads TGCGCCAGCAGCTTGTCAGGGCTCGCCAATCAGCCCCAGCATTTT.